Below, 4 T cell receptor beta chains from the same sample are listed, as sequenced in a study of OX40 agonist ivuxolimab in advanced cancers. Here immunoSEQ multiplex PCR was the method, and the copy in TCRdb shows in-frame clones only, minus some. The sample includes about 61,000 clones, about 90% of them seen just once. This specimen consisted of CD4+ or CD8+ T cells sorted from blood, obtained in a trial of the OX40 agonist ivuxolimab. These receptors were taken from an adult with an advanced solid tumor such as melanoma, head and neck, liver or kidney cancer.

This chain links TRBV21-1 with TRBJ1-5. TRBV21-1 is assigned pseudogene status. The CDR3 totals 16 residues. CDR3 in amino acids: CASSKEDSGDNQPQHF. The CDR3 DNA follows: TGTGCCAGCAGCAAAGAAGACAGCGGAGACAATCAGCCCCAGCATTTT.

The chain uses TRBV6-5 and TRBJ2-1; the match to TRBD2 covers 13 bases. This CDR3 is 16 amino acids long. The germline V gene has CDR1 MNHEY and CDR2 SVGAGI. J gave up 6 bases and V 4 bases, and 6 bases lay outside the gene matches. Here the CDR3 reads CASSSILAGGGNEQFF. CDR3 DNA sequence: TGTGCCAGCAGTTCCATACTAGCGGGGGGGGGCAATGAGCAGTTCTTC.

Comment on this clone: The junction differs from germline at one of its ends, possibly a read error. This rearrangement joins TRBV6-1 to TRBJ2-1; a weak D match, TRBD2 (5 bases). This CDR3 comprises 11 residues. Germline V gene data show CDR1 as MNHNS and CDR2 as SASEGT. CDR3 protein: CAGRGYNEQFF. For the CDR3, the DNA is TGCGCCGGACGGGGTTATAATGAGCAGTTCTTC.

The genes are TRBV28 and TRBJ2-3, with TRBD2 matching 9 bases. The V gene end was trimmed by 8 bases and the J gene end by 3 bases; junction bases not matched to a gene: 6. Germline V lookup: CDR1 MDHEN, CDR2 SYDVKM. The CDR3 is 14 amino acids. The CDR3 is CASCRLADTDTQYF. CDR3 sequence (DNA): TGTGCCAGCTGCCGACTAGCGGATACAGATACGCAGTATTTT.